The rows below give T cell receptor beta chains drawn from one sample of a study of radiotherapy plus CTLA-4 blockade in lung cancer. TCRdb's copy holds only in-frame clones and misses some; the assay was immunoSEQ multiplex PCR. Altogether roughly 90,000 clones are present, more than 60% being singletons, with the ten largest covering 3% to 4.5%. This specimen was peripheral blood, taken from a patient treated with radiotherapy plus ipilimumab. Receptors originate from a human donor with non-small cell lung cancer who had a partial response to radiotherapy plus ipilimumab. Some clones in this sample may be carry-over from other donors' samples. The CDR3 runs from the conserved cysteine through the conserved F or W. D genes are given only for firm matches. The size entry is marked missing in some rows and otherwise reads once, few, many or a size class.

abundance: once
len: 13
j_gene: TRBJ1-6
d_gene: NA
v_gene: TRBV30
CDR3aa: CALSRGFNSPLHF
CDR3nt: TGTGCCCTATCCCGAGGGTTTAATTCACCCCTCCACTTT

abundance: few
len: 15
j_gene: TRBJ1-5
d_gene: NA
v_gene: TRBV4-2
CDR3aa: CASSQIGTPNQPQHF
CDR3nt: TGTGCCAGCAGCCAAATAGGGACACCCAATCAGCCCCAGCATTTT

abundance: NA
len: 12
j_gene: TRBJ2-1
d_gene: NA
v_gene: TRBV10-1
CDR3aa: CASSENSNEQFF
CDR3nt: TGCGCCAGCAGTGAAAACTCCAATGAGCAGTTCTTC

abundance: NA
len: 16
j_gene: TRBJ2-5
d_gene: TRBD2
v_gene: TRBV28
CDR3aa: CASIGSGGLSRETQYF
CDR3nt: TGTGCCAGCATTGGTAGCGGGGGACTGAGTCGAGAGACCCAGTACTTC

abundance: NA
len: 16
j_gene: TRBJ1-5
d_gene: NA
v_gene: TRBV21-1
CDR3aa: CASSKGSERGNQPQHF
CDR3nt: TGTGCCAGCAGCAAAGGGTCTGAACGGGGCAATCAGCCCCAGCATTTT

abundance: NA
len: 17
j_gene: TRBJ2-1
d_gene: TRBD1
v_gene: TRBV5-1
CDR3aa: CASSLGPHGTGSHEQFF
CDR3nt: TGCGCCAGCAGCTTGGGGCCCCACGGGACAGGGTCCCATGAGCAGTTCTTC

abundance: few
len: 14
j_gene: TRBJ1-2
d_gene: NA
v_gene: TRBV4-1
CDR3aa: CASSQDLRGYGYTF
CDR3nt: TGCGCCAGCAGCCAAGATTTAAGGGGCTATGGCTACACCTTC

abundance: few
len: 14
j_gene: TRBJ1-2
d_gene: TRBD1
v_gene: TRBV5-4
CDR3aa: CASSLETGTYGYTF
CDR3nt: TGTGCCAGCAGCTTGGAGACAGGGACCTATGGCTACACCTTC

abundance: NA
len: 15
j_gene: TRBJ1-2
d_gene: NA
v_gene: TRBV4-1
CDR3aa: CASSQEGRTNYGYTF
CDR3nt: TGCGCCAGCAGCCAAGAGGGGCGGACAAACTATGGCTACACCTTC

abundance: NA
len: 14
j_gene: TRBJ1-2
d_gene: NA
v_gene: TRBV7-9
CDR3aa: CASSFRAGVDGYTF
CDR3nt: TGTGCCAGCAGCTTCCGGGCAGGGGTAGATGGCTACACCTTC

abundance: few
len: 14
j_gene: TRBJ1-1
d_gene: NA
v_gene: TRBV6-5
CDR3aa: CASSTTPGRWEAFF
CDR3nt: TGTGCCAGCAGTACGACACCCGGCCGGTGGGAAGCTTTCTTT

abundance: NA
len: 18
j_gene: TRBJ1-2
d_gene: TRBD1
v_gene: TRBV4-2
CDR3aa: CASSQRGPYQGPTYGYTF
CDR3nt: TGTGCCAGCAGCCAGAGGGGGCCCTACCAGGGCCCTACCTATGGCTACACCTTC

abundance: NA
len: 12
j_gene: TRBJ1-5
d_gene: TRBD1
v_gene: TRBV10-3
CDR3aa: CAISEQGRPQHF
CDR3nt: TGTGCCATCAGCGAACAGGGGCGGCCCCAGCATTTT

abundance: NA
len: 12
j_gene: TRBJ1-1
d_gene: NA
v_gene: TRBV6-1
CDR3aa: CATKKPQGIAFF
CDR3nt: TGTGCCACCAAAAAGCCTCAGGGGATCGCTTTCTTT

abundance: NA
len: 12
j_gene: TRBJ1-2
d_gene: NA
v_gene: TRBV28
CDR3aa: CASLTGNYGYTF
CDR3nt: TGTGCCAGTCTAACCGGGAACTATGGCTACACCTTC

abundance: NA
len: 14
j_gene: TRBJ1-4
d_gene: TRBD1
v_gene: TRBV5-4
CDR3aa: CASSLGTGNEKLFF
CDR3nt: TGTGCCAGCAGCTTAGGGACAGGGAATGAAAAACTGTTTTTT

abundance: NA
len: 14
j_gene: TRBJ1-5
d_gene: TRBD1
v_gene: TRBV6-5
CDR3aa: CASSPGTGRQPQHF
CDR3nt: TGTGCCAGCAGTCCCGGGACAGGGCGGCAGCCCCAGCATTTT

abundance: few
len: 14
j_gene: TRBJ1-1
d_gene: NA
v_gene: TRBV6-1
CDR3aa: CASSENRVMGGAFF
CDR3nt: TGTGCCAGCAGTGAGAACAGGGTAATGGGTGGTGCTTTCTTT

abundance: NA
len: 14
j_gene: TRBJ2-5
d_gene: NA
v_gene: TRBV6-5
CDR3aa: CASSLGLRGETQYF
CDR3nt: TGTGCCAGCAGCCTGGGACTCCGGGGAGAGACCCAGTACTTC

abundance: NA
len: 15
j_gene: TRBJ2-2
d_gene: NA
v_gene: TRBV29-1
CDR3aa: CSVEDSGTRTGELFF
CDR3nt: TGCAGCGTTGAAGACTCAGGGACAAGAACCGGGGAGCTGTTTTTT

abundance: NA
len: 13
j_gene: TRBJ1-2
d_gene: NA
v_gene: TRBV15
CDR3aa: CATAGDGNYGYTF
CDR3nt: TGTGCCACCGCGGGGGACGGTAACTATGGCTACACCTTC

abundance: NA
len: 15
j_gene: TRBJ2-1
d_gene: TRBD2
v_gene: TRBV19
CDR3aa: CASSRTSGSWDEQFF
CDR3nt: TGTGCCAGTAGCAGGACTAGCGGGAGTTGGGATGAGCAGTTCTTC

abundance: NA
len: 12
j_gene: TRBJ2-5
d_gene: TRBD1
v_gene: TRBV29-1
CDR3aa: CSGTQGEETQYF
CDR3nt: TGCAGCGGTACACAGGGGGAGGAGACCCAGTACTTC

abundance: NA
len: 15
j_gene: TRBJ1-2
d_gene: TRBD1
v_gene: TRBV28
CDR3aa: CASRKAGGVNYGYTF
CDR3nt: TGTGCCAGCAGAAAAGCAGGGGGTGTTAACTATGGCTACACCTTC

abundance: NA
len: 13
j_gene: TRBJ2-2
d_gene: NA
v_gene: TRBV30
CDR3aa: CAWSGGHTGELFF
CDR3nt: TGTGCCTGGAGTGGGGGGCACACCGGGGAGCTGTTTTTT

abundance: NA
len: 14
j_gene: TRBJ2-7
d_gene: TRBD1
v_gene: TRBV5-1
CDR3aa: CASSPGTGGYEQYF
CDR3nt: TGCGCCAGCAGCCCCGGGACAGGGGGCTACGAGCAGTACTTC

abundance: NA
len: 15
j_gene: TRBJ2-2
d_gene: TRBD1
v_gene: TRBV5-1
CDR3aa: CASSLGQGNTGELFF
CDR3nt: TGCGCCAGCAGCTTGGGACAGGGGAACACCGGGGAGCTGTTTTTT

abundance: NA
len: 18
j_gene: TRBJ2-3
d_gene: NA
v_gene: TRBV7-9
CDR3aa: CASSLALSWGTSTDTQYF
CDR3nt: TGTGCCAGCAGCTTAGCGCTTAGCTGGGGCACTAGCACAGATACGCAGTATTTT

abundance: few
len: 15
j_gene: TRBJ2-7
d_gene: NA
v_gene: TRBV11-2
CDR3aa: CASSLGGQDVYEQYF
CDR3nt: TGTGCCAGCAGCTTAGGTGGTCAGGATGTCTACGAGCAGTACTTC

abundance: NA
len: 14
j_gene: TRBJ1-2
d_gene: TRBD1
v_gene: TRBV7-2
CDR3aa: CASSADRARGGYTF
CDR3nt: TGTGCCAGCAGCGCCGACAGGGCTAGGGGAGGCTACACCTTC

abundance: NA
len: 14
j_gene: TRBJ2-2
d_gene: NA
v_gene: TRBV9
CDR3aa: CASSWRSNTGELFF
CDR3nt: TGTGCCAGCTCGTGGAGATCGAACACCGGGGAGCTGTTTTTT

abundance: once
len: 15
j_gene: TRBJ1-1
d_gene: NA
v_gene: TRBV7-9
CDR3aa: CASSLVSGTGGEAFF
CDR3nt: TGTGCCAGCAGCTTAGTTTCCGGGACCGGAGGGGAAGCTTTCTTT

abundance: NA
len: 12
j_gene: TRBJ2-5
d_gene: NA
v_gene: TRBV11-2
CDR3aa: CASSGIGETQYF
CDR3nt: TGTGCCAGCAGTGGCATCGGGGAGACCCAGTACTTC

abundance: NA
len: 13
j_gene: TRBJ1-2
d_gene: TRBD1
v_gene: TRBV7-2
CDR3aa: CASSLRQGNGYTF
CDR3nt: TGTGCCAGCAGCTTAAGACAGGGTAACGGCTACACCTTC

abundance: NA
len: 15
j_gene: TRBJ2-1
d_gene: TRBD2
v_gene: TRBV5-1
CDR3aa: CASNPGTSWYNEQFF
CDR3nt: TGCGCCAGCAACCCCGGGACTAGTTGGTACAATGAGCAGTTCTTC

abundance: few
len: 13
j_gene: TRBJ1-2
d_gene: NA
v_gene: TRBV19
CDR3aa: CASSIDLLYGYTF
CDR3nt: TGTGCCAGTAGTATAGATCTTCTCTATGGCTACACCTTC

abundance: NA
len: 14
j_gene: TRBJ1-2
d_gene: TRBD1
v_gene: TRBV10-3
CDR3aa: CAISFRQGAVSYTF
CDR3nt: TGTGCCATCAGTTTCAGACAGGGGGCTGTTAGCTACACCTTC

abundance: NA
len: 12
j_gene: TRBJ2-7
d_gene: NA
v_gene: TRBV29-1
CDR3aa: CSVAAGPHEQYF
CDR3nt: TGCAGCGTTGCGGCAGGCCCCCACGAGCAGTACTTC

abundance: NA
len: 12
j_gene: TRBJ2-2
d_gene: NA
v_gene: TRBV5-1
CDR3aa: CASSLISGELFF
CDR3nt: TGCGCCAGCAGCTTAATATCCGGGGAGCTGTTTTTT

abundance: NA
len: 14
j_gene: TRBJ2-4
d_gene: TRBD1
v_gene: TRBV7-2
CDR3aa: CASSSGTGYGIQYF
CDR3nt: TGTGCCAGCAGCTCCGGGACAGGGTACGGCATTCAGTACTTC

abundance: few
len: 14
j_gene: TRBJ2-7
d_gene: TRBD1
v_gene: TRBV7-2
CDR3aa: CASSLAFNRGEQYF
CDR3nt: TGTGCCAGCAGCTTAGCTTTTAACAGGGGCGAGCAGTACTTC

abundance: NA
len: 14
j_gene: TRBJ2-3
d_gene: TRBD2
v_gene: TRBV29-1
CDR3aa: CSVEVGGAADTQYF
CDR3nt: TGCAGCGTTGAAGTCGGGGGGGCAGCTGATACGCAGTATTTT